This T cell receptor beta chain stems from a study of CXCR3-negative and CXCR3-positive naive CD8 T cells. Study outcomes and limitations: In CXCR3-positive naive cells, the TRB CDR3s were more hydrophobic than in CXCR3-negative naive cells. Within a donor, both naive subsets shared TRBV-TRBJ usage, unlike memory cells. Relative to memory CD8+ cells, whose diversity was much lower, both naive subsets had comparably high diversity.

With respect to this clonotype: Its specificity is not known.

The libraries of TRB cDNA were constructed through 5' RACE using UMI labels. TCRdb re-called the 5' RACE reads; every CDR3 protein appears as one record, without DNA. Here the sample table reports under 85,000 distinct CDR3 sequences. CDR1 is SGHTA and CDR2 is FQGNSA in the germline V gene. This CDR3 is built from 14 residues. J is TRBJ2-7 and V is TRBV7-2; TCRdb proposes TRBD1, but this gene call is untestable without DNA. Sequenced input: naive CXCR3+ CD8+ T cells from blood. Subset denoted: CD45RO-CCR7+CD27+CD95- naive CD8+ T cells expressing CXCR3 (TNR3+). The TCR sequence derives from a human donor in good health. Some clones in this sample may be carry-over from other donors' samples. This CDR3 is CASSWARGAGEQYF.